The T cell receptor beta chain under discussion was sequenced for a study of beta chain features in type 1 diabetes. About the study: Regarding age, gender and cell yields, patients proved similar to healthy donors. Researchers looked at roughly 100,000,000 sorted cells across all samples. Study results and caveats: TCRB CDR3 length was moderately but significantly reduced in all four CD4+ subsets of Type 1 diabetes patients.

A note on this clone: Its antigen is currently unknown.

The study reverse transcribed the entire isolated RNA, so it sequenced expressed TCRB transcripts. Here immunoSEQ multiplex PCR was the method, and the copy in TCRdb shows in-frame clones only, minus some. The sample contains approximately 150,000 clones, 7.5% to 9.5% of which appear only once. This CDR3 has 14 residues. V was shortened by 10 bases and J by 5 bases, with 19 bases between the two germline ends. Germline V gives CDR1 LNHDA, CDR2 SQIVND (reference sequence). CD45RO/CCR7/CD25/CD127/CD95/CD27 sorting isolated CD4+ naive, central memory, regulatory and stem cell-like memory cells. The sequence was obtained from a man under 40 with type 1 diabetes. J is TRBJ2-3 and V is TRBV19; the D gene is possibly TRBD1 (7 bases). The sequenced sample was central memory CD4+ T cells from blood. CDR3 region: CATKEGTDRDTQYF. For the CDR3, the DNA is TGTGCCACGAAGGAGGGGACAGATCGAGATACGCAGTATTTT.